Below are 30 T cell receptor beta chains sequenced from a single sample in a study of blood T cell repertoires in COVID-19. Profiled with immunoSEQ multiplex PCR; TCRdb holds only in-frame clones, not every one. The sample lists some 38,000 clones, approximately 78% occurring once. The sample taken for sequencing was peripheral blood. Source of these receptors: a man in his fifties or sixties in a cohort sampled during active COVID-19.

This clone was picked up a small number of times. CDR3 protein: CASSLAPGQGPQQYF. Here the CDR3 DNA reads TGTGCCAGCAGCTTGGCCCCGGGACAGGGCCCCCAGCAGTACTTC. The genes are TRBV5-4 and TRBJ2-7, with 9 bases that match TRBD1. Germline lookup yields CDR1 SGHNT and CDR2 YYREEE (reference sequence). The CDR3 spans 15 residues. The V segment lost 0 bases and the J segment 8 bases; nucleotides outside the gene matches: 9.

This sequence joins TRBV9 and TRBJ1-5; D is possibly TRBD1 (6 bases). The germline V gene has CDR1 SGDLS and CDR2 YYNGEE. This CDR3 region has 14 residues. V shed 5 bases and J shed 6 bases, with 15 bases lying between them. CDR3 amino acids: CASSEDSGFQPQHF. As DNA, the CDR3 is TGTGCCAGCAGTGAGGACAGTGGGTTTCAGCCCCAGCATTTT.

V is TRBV24-1 and J is TRBJ2-3; D might be TRBD2 (5 bases). The CDR3 has 16 amino acids. The germline V gene has CDR1 KGHDR and CDR2 SFDVKD. The germline V and J ends were trimmed by 2 bases and 11 bases, with 22 bases remaining between them. The CDR3 loop is CATSDSRESPYEGQYF. The CDR3 DNA follows: TGTGCCACCAGTGATTCAAGGGAAAGCCCGTATGAGGGGCAGTATTTT.

The chain carries TRBV7-2 and TRBJ2-5; D uncertain. The germline gives CDR1 SGHTA, CDR2 FQGNSA. CDR3 length: 14 amino acids. V was shortened by 3 bases and J by 5 bases, with 13 bases between the two germline ends. CDR3 sequence reads: CASSFGDRLETQYF. CDR3 nucleotide sequence: TGTGCCAGCAGCTTCGGAGATAGGTTGGAGACCCAGTACTTC. The full variable domain, completed using reference TRBV7-2 and TRBJ2-5, is GAGVSQSPSNKVTEKGKDVELRCDPISGHTALYWYRQSLGQGLEFLIYFQGNSAPDKSGLPSDRFSAERTGGSVSTLTIQRTQQEDSAVYLCASSFGDRLETQYFGPGTRLLVL.

The genes are TRBV5-1 and TRBJ2-7; weak D call: TRBD2 (6 bases). Germline assignment: CDR1 SGHRS and CDR2 YFSETQ. V shed 4 bases and J shed 4 bases, with 15 bases lying between them. This CDR3 is built from 14 residues. CDR3 in DNA: TGCGCCAGCAGCCTTGGGAGCAGCGGGTACGAGCAGTACTTC. This translates into CASSLGSSGYEQYF.

The rearrangement joins TRBV19 to TRBJ1-6; D gene uncertain. This CDR3 has 13 residues. Germline loops: CDR1 LNHDA, CDR2 SQIVND (reference sequence). Trimming removed 7 bases from V and 2 bases from J, with 6 bases in between. CDR3 residues: CASKETYNSPLHF. The CDR3 nucleotides are TGTGCCAGTAAGGAGACCTATAATTCACCCCTCCACTTT.

The chain couples TRBV3-1 (or the pseudogene TRBV3-2) to TRBJ2-1, with D maybe TRBD2 (7 bases). The V end lost 1 base, the J end lost 0 bases, and 19 bases lay between the germline ends. This CDR3 contains 19 residues. Germline CDR1 and CDR2: LGHDT and YNNKEL (reference sequence). For the CDR3, the DNA is TGTGCCAGCAGCCAAGGCCAAGGGGGGGGAGCCTTCTCCTACAATGAGCAGTTCTTC. This encodes CASSQGQGGGAFSYNEQFF.

The chain couples TRBV28 to TRBJ1-2; 8 bases align to TRBD1. The V and J ends lost 3 bases and 2 bases, in that order; junction bases with no gene match: 5. CDR1 MDHEN and CDR2 SYDVKM come from the germline V gene. The CDR3 has 15 amino acids. CDR3 region: CASSFHTGGNYGYTF. The CDR3 region has the DNA TGTGCCAGCAGTTTCCATACAGGGGGGAACTATGGCTACACCTTC.

The rearrangement uses TRBV19 and TRBJ2-5, with D perhaps matching TRBD2 (5 bases). The CDR3 extends over 15 amino acids. The germline V and J ends were trimmed by 4 bases and 1 base, with 13 bases remaining between them. Germline lookup yields CDR1 LNHDA and CDR2 SQIVND (reference sequence). This CDR3 reads CASSTLGLIQETQYF. CDR3 bases: TGTGCCAGTAGTACCCTCGGACTGATCCAAGAGACCCAGTACTTC.

The rearrangement joins TRBV4-1 to TRBJ2-5; TRBD1 matches 7 bases. This CDR3 contains 15 residues. From germline, CDR1 is MGHRA and CDR2 YSYEKL. With 5 bases clipped from V and 3 bases from J, the junction kept 9 bases outside the gene matches. For the CDR3, the DNA is TGCGCCAGCAGCAAGACTGGGACAGATGAAGAGACCCAGTACTTC. It translates to CASSKTGTDEETQYF.

The J gene is TRBJ2-5, the V gene TRBV9, with 11 bases fitting TRBD2. This CDR3 region has 16 residues. V lost 3 bases, J lost 4 bases, and 8 bases stayed unmatched. Germline values: CDR1 SGDLS, CDR2 YYNGEE. CDR3 bases: TGTGCCAGCAGCGAGCTAGCGGGAGGTACGGGAGAGACCCAGTACTTC. Translated: CASSELAGGTGETQYF.

This chain joins TRBV28 and TRBJ2-1; 7 bases agree with TRBD2. J lost 7 bases, V lost 7 bases, and 13 bases had no gene match. The CDR3 extends over 15 amino acids. The V gene's germline CDR1 is MDHEN and CDR2 SYDVKM. The CDR3 loop is CASTTAASGSNEQFF. CDR3 bases: TGTGCCAGCACTACAGCGGCTAGCGGCAGTAATGAGCAGTTCTTC.

The rearrangement joins TRBV10-3 to TRBJ2-7; 7 bases are a match to TRBD1. This CDR3 is built from 17 residues. With V trimmed by 4 bases and J by 4 bases, 16 bases remained unmatched. Germline V CDR1 and CDR2: ENHRY, SYGVKD. DNA for the CDR3: TGTGCCATCAGTGGTCTGGGTCCCGGGACAGTTATTTACGAGCAGTACTTC. It yields the protein CAISGLGPGTVIYEQYF.

The chain links TRBV7-9 to TRBJ2-7, with TRBD1 as a possible D gene (5 bases). This CDR3 is built from 14 residues. The V and J ends lost 1 base and 5 bases respectively, with 12 bases between them. The germline gives CDR1 SEHNR, CDR2 FQNEAQ (reference sequence). The CDR3 bases are TGTGCCAGCAGCTTAGGGGGTGCAGGGCACGAGCAGTACTTC. It specifies CASSLGGAGHEQYF. The complete variable domain, with remaining parts taken from reference TRBV7-9 and TRBJ2-7, reads DTGVSQNPRHKITKRGQNVTFRCDPISEHNRLYWYRQTLGQGPEFLTYFQNEAQLEKSRLLSDRFSAERPKGSFSTLEIQRTEQGDSAMYLCASSLGGAGHEQYFGPGTRLTVT.

This clone appeared a single time. The chain employs TRBV19 and TRBJ2-1; a weak D match, TRBD2 (7 bases). This CDR3 has 16 residues. The V and J ends lost 6 bases and 3 bases respectively, with 18 bases between them. CDR1 and CDR2 from the germline V gene are LNHDA and SQIVND (reference sequence). The CDR3: CASSRGGGNDYNEQFF. CDR3 nucleotides: TGTGCCAGTAGCCGAGGGGGGGGGAACGACTACAATGAGCAGTTCTTC.

The rearrangement links TRBV18 to TRBJ1-3; 7 nucleotides line up with TRBD1. Germline V gene data show CDR1 as KGHSH and CDR2 as LQKENI. With V trimmed by 3 bases and J by 4 bases, 3 bases remained unmatched. CDR3 length: 14 amino acids. CDR3 DNA: TGTGCCAGCTCACCCACAGGGGTCGGAAACACCATATATTTT. Its protein product is CASSPTGVGNTIYF.

The chain couples TRBV5-1 to TRBJ1-4; possibly TRBD1 for D (5 bases). Trimming cost V 2 bases and J 5 bases, with 10 bases left between them. Germline CDR1 is SGHRS and CDR2 is YFSETQ. This CDR3 comprises 14 residues. CDR3 DNA: TGCGCCAGCAGCTTCGGGGGTACGAATGAAAAACTGTTTTTT. It codes for CASSFGGTNEKLFF.

There are a few counts of this clone. The gene calls are TRBV10-2 and TRBJ2-4, with 10 bases identical to TRBD2. Per the germline V gene, CDR1 is WSHSY and CDR2 is SAAADI. Trimming at V came to 8 bases and at J to 0 bases, leaving 19 bases not matched to a gene. This CDR3 region has 20 residues. The CDR3 spells CASESRERGGKSLAKNIQYF. CDR3 DNA: TGCGCCAGCGAGTCCAGGGAGCGGGGGGGTAAATCCCTAGCCAAAAACATTCAGTACTTC.

The chain combines TRBV28 with TRBJ1-2; D unclear. Trimming took 2 bases from V and 1 from J, leaving 8 bases between them. Germline values: CDR1 MDHEN, CDR2 SYDVKM. This CDR3 is 14 amino acids long. The CDR3 loop reads CASSLRGNNYGYTF. CDR3 sequence (DNA): TGTGCCAGCAGTTTAAGAGGGAATAACTATGGCTACACCTTC.

The V call is TRBV7-2, the J call TRBJ2-1; TRBD2 is a possible D gene (6 bases). Germline V gene sequence: CDR1 SGHTA, CDR2 FQGNSA. The CDR3 sequence is 16 residues long. Between the trimmed V and J ends, which lost 4 bases and 0 bases, there was a span of 13 bases. CDR3 amino acids: CASSYWGDGSYNEQFF. In DNA, the CDR3 is TGTGCCAGCAGCTATTGGGGGGACGGCTCCTACAATGAGCAGTTCTTC.

The chain has TRBV6-1 and TRBJ1-5; D remains unclear. CDR1 is MNHNS, CDR2 SASEGT, per germline. CDR3 length: 14 amino acids. The V gene lost 3 bases and the J gene lost 0 bases, with 6 bases spanning the gap. CDR3 amino acids: CASSEQISNQPQHF. CDR3 sequence (DNA): TGTGCCAGCAGTGAGCAGATTAGCAATCAGCCCCAGCATTTT.

This rearrangement joins TRBV29-1 to TRBJ2-1, with 8 nucleotides matching TRBD2. This CDR3 has 13 residues. V was clipped by 7 bases and J by 8 bases; unmatched bases: 10. Germline CDR1 SQVTM, CDR2 ANQGSEA. The CDR3 sequence is CSAPREGRDEQFF. The CDR3 nucleotides read TGCAGCGCCCCCCGGGAGGGCCGCGATGAGCAGTTCTTC.

The rearrangement joins TRBV10-2 to TRBJ2-1; maybe TRBD1 (6 bases). This CDR3 region has 14 residues. Looked up from germline, CDR1 is WSHSY and CDR2 is SAAADI. The V gene lost 3 bases and the J gene lost 7 bases, with 13 bases spanning the gap. For the CDR3, the DNA is TGCGCCAGCAGTGAAGGGGGAACCAGGAATGAGCAGTTCTTC. It codes for CASSEGGTRNEQFF.

This clone was observed a few times. CDR3 residues: CASSQGGFGGDHNEKLFF. CDR3 bases: TGCGCCAGCAGCCAAGGCGGATTTGGAGGAGACCATAATGAAAAACTGTTTTTT. The chain is built from TRBV4-3 and TRBJ1-4; D uncertain. Germline CDR1 reads LGHNA; CDR2 reads YSLEER. Trimming shortened V by 1 base and J by 4 bases, and 19 bases separated the two germline ends. This CDR3 contains 18 residues.

The chain carries TRBV18 and TRBJ1-6; D ambiguous. Trimming took 1 base from V and 7 from J, leaving 17 bases between them. The germline V gene encodes CDR1 KGHSH and CDR2 LQKENI. CDR3 length: 17 amino acids. CDR3 coding DNA: TGTGCCAGCTCACCACTGGGCGCCACCAGGCAAAATTCACCCCTCCACTTT. The encoded protein is CASSPLGATRQNSPLHF.

This clone was observed a handful of times. The chain couples TRBV7-3 to TRBJ1-5; D remains unclear. Germline CDR1 and CDR2: SGHTA and FQGTGA. Trimming took off 3 bases at V and 6 bases at J, with 9 bases between the two ends. This CDR3 region has 13 residues. CDR3 DNA sequence: TGTGCCAGCAGCTTCTCTATATTTCAGCCCCAGCATTTT. It translates to CASSFSIFQPQHF.

The chain employs TRBV7-2 and TRBJ2-7; no clear D gene. This CDR3 has 11 residues. V was cut by 4 bases and J by 3 bases, with 4 bases left in between. Per germline, CDR1 SGHTA and CDR2 FQGNSA. CDR3 in amino acids: CASSSYYEQYF. CDR3 nucleotide sequence: TGTGCCAGCAGCTCTTACTACGAGCAGTACTTC.

The chain joins TRBV10-1 to TRBJ2-3; TRBD1 agrees at 7 bases. V lost 4 bases and J lost 3; bases outside the gene matches: 13. The CDR3 is 17 amino acids. CDR1 and CDR2 from the germline V gene are WNHNN and SYGVQD (reference sequence). CDR3 residues: CASSVETGLFGTDTQYF. CDR3 nucleotide sequence: TGCGCCAGCAGTGTTGAGACAGGGTTATTTGGAACAGATACGCAGTATTTT.

This sequence joins TRBV6-2 or TRBV6-3 and TRBJ1-5, with D tentatively TRBD1 (5 bases). Between the trimmed V and J ends, which lost 3 bases and 10 bases, there was a span of 19 bases. The CDR3 sequence is 15 residues long. Germline assignment: CDR1 MNHEY and CDR2 SVGEGT. This CDR3 is CASSYGGTDHYPQHF. The CDR3 DNA sequence: TGTGCCAGCAGTTATGGGGGGACGGACCACTATCCCCAGCATTTT.

The chain couples TRBV11-3 to TRBJ1-1; perhaps TRBD1 as D (5 bases). The CDR3 is made up of 12 amino acids. CDR1 SGHNT and CDR2 YENEEA come from the germline V gene. V lost 3 bases to trimming and J lost 8 bases, with 10 bases between them. The CDR3 spells CASSLREGEAFF. Here the CDR3 DNA reads TGTGCCAGCAGCTTGAGGGAGGGGGAAGCTTTCTTT.